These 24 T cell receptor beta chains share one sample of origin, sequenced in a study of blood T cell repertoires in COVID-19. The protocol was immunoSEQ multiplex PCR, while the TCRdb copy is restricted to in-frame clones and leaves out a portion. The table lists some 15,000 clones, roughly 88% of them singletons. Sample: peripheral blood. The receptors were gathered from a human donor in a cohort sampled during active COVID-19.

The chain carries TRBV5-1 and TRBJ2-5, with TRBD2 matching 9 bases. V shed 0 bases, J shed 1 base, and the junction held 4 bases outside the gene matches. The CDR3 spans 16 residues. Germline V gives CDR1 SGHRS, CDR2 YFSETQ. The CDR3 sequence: CASSLEAGGPQETQYF. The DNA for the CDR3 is TGCGCCAGCAGCTTGGAGGCGGGAGGGCCCCAAGAGACCCAGTACTTC. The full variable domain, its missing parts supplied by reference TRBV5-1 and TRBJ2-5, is KAGVTQTPRYLIKTRGQQVTLSCSPISGHRSVSWYQQTPGQGLQFLFEYFSETQRNKGNFPGRFSGRQFSNSRSEMNVSTLELGDSALYLCASSLEAGGPQETQYFGPGTRLLVL.

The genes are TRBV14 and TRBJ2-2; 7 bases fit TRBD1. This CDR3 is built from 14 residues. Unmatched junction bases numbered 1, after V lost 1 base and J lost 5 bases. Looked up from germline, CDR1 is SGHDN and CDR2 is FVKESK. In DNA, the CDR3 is TGTGCCAGCAGCCAAGTGACAGGGACCGGGGAGCTGTTTTTT. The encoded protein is CASSQVTGTGELFF.

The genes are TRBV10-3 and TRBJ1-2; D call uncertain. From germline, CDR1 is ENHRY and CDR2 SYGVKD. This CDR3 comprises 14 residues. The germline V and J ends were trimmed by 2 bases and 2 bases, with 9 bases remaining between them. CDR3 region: CAISERNTNYGYTF. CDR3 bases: TGTGCCATCAGTGAGCGTAACACCAACTATGGCTACACCTTC.

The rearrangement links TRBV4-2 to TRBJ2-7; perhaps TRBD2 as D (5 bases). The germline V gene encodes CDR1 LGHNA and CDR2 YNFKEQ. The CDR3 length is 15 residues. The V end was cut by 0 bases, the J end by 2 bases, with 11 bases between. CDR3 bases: TGTGCCAGCAGCCAAGATTTTTATAGCGCCTACGAGCAGTACTTC. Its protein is CASSQDFYSAYEQYF.

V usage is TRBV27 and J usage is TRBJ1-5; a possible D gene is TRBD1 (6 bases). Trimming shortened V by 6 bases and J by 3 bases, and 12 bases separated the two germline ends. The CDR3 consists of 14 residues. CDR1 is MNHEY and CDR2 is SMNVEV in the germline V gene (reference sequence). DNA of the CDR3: TGTGCCAGCAGGGGGCAGGGGATCAATCAGCCCCAGCATTTT. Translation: CASRGQGINQPQHF.

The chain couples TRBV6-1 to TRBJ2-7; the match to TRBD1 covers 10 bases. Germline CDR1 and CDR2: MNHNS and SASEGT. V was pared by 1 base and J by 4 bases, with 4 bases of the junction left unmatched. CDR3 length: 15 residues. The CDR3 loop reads CASSEGGQGVYEQYF. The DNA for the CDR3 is TGTGCCAGCAGTGAAGGAGGACAGGGGGTGTACGAGCAGTACTTC.

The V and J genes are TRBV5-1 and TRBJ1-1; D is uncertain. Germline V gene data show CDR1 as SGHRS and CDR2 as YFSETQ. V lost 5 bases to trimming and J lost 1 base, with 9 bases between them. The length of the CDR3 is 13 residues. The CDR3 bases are TGCGCCAGCAGTTACACTACGAACACTGAAGCTTTCTTT. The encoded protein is CASSYTTNTEAFF.

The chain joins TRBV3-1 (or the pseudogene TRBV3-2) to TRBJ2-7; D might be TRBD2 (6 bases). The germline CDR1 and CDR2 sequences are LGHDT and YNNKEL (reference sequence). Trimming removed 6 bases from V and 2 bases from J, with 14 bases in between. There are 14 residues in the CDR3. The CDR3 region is CASSYSGTAYEQYF. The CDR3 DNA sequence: TGTGCCAGCAGTTATAGCGGAACTGCCTACGAGCAGTACTTC.

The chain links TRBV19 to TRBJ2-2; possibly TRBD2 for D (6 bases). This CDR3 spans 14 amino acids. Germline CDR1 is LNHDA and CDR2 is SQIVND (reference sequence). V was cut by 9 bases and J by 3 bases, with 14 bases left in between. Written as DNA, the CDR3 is TGTGCCAGCAGGGTTAGCGGAGACACCGGGGAGCTGTTTTTT. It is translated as CASRVSGDTGELFF.

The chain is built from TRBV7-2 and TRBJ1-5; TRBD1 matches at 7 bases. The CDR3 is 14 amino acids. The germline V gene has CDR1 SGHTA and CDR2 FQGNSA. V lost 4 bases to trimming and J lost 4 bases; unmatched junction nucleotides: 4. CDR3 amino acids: CASSSTGANQPQHF. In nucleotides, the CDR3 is TGTGCCAGCAGCTCAACAGGGGCGAATCAGCCCCAGCATTTT. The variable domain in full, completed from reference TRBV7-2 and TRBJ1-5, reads GAGVSQSPSNKVTEKGKDVELRCDPISGHTALYWYRQSLGQGLEFLIYFQGNSAPDKSGLPSDRFSAERTGGSVSTLTIQRTQQEDSAVYLCASSSTGANQPQHFGDGTRLSIL.

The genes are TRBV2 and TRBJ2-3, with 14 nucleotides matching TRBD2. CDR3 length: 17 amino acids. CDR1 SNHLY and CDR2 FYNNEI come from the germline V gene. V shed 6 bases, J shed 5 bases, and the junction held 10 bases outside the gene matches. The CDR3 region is CASRLTSGGAVGDTQYF. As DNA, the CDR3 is TGTGCCAGCAGACTGACTAGCGGGGGGGCCGTCGGAGATACGCAGTATTTT.

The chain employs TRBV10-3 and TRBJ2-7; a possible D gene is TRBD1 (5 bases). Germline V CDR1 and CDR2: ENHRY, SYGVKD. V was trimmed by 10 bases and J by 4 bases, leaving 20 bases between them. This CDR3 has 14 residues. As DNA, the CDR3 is TGTGCCACCACCCACCCGGACCGACAGTACGAGCAGTACTTC. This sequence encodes CATTHPDRQYEQYF.

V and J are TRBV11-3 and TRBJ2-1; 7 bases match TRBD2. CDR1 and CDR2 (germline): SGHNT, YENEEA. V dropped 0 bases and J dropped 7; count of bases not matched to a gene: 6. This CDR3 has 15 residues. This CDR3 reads CASSLEVGRGNEQFF. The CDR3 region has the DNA TGTGCCAGCAGCTTAGAGGTAGGGAGGGGTAATGAGCAGTTCTTC.

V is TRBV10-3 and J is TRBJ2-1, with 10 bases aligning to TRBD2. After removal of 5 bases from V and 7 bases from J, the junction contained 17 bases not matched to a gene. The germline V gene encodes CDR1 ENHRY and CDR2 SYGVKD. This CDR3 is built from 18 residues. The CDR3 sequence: CAISSNRGSGGAPNEQFF. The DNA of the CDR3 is TGTGCCATCAGTAGCAACCGGGGAAGCGGGGGGGCCCCGAATGAGCAGTTCTTC.

This CDR3 is CASSNRGWQETQYF. CDR3 DNA sequence: TGTGCCAGCAGTAACAGGGGGTGGCAAGAGACCCAGTACTTC. The gene calls are TRBV6-6 and TRBJ2-5; 8 bases align to TRBD1. The V and J ends lost 5 bases and 2 bases, in that order; junction bases with no gene match: 4. Germline CDR1 reads MNHNY; CDR2 reads SVGAGI (reference sequence). The CDR3 length is 14 residues.

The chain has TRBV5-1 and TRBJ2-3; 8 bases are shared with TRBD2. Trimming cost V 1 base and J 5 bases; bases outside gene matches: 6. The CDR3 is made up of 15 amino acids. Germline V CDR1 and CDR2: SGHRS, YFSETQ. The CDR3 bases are TGCGCCAGCAGCTTGATCGGGGGGGCGGTAGATACGCAGTATTTT. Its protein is CASSLIGGAVDTQYF.

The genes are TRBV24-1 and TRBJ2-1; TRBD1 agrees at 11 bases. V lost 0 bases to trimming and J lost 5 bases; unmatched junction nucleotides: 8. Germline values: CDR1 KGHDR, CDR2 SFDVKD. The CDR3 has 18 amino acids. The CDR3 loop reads CATSDLFVTGQGDNEQFF. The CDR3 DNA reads TGTGCCACCAGTGATTTGTTTGTGACGGGACAGGGGGACAATGAGCAGTTCTTC.

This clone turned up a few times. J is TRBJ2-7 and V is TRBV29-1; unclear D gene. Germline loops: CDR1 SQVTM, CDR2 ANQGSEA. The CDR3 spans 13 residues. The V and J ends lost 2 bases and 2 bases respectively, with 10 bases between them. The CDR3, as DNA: TGCAGCGTTGAAAGACCACAGACCTACGAGCAGTACTTC. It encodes CSVERPQTYEQYF.

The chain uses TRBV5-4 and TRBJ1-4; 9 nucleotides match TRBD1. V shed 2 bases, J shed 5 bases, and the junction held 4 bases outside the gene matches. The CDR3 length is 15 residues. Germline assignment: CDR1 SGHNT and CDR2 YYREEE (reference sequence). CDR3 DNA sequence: TGTGCCAGCAGCTTATACGGGACAGGGAATGAAAAACTGTTTTTT. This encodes CASSLYGTGNEKLFF.

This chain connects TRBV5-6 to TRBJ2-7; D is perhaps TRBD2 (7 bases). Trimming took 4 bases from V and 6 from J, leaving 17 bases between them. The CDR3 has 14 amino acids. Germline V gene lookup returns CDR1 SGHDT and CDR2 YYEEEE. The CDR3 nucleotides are TGTGCCAGCAGCCCTGGGGGGGCGGGACGCGAGCAGTACTTC. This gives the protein CASSPGGAGREQYF.

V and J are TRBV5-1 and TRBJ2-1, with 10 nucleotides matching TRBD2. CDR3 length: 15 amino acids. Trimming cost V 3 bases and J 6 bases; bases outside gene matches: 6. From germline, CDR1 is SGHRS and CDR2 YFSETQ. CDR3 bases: TGCGCCAGCAGCTACCTAGCGGGGGCCCTCAATGAGCAGTTCTTC. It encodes CASSYLAGALNEQFF. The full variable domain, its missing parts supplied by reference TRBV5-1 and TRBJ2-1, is KAGVTQTPRYLIKTRGQQVTLSCSPISGHRSVSWYQQTPGQGLQFLFEYFSETQRNKGNFPGRFSGRQFSNSRSEMNVSTLELGDSALYLCASSYLAGALNEQFFGPGTRLTVL.

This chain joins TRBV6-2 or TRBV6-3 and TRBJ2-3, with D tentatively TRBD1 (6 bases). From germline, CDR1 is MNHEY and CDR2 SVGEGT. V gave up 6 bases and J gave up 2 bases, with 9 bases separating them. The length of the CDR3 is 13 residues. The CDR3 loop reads CASSWTVTDTQYF. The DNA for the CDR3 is TGTGCCAGCAGCTGGACAGTCACAGATACGCAGTATTTT.

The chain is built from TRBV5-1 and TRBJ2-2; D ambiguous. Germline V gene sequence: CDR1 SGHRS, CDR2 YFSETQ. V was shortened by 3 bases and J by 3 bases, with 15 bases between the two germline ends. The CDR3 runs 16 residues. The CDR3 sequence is CASSYESHADTGELFF. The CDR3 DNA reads TGCGCCAGCAGCTATGAGAGTCACGCGGACACCGGGGAGCTGTTTTTT.

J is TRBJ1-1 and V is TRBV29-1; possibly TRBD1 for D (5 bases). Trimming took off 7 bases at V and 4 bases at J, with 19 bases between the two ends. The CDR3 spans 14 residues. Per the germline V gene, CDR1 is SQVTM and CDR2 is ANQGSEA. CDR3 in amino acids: CSAREPGRGTEAFF. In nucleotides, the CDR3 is TGCAGCGCTCGGGAGCCAGGGCGAGGCACTGAAGCTTTCTTT.